These T cell receptor beta chains were read from a single sample in a study of CD8+ T cells in alopecia areata. Method: immunoSEQ multiplex PCR; TCRdb's copy keeps in-frame clones and lacks some. Counted here are about 250,000 clones, around 64% occurring once; the ten biggest clones make up about 0.88%. Sample: CD4+ T cells sorted from blood, taken at week 52, from a patient treated with tofacitinib. The receptors were sampled from a human donor with alopecia areata. The CDR3 runs from the conserved cysteine through the conserved F or W.

v_call,j_call,cdr3_aa
TRBV29-1,TRBJ2-7,CSVGVAYEQYF
TRBV29-1,TRBJ2-5,CSVVSKPETQYF
TRBV19,TRBJ1-6,CASSILEGSRSPLHF
TRBV4-3,TRBJ2-1,CASSSRGQGVRSSYNEQFF
TRBV28,TRBJ2-1,CASSLRGLANNDEQFF
TRBV7-2,TRBJ2-5,CASSQAGRLAETQYF
TRBV30,TRBJ1-1,CAWRISGNTEAFF
TRBV29-1,TRBJ1-2,CSAERRGTGGGYTF
TRBV7-9,TRBJ2-3,CASSLTDTQYF
TRBV29-1,TRBJ1-2,CSVEDSSYGYTF
TRBV30,TRBJ2-4,CAWSFRLAKNIQYF
TRBV2,TRBJ1-2,CASSEAGTGYTF
TRBV2,TRBJ1-2,CASSVGGTYGYTF
TRBV20-1,TRBJ2-1,CSAYRGNEQFF
TRBV6-5,TRBJ1-2,CASTGQGYGYTF
TRBV7-8,TRBJ2-1,CASSPPGSGGRNEQFF
TRBV6-1,TRBJ1-1,CATGTGGQGEAFF
TRBV6-5,TRBJ1-5,CASSGSGNQPQHF
TRBV20-1,TRBJ1-2,CRARQGEGYTF
TRBV7-9,TRBJ1-1,CASSLVWGNTEAFF
TRBV4-1,TRBJ1-6,CASSQLQGDDSPLHF
TRBV7-7,TRBJ2-1,CASSARQGSHNEQFF
TRBV25-1,TRBJ2-2,CASTDNGRANTGELFF
TRBV6-6,TRBJ2-7,CASSLTGSLSYEQYF
TRBV5-1,TRBJ1-1,CASSDRPNTEAFF